One and the same sample provided the 19 T cell receptor beta chains below, sequenced in a study of blood T cell repertoires in COVID-19. Profiled with immunoSEQ multiplex PCR; TCRdb holds only in-frame clones, not every one. The sample contains around 180,000 clones, 80% of which appear only once. Sequenced sample: peripheral blood. The receptor source for this set is a man in his sixties or seventies with active or convalescent COVID-19.

The chain links TRBV10-3 to TRBJ2-3, with 12 positions matching TRBD2. The CDR3 loop spans 17 amino acids. Germline CDR1 and CDR2: ENHRY and SYGVKD. Losses at the gene ends were 2 bases for V and 1 base for J; bases not matched to a gene: 4. The CDR3: CAISERTSGGRTDTQYF. The DNA for the CDR3 is TGTGCCATCAGTGAGCGAACTAGCGGGGGGCGCACAGATACGCAGTATTTT.

The chain couples TRBV6-2 or TRBV6-3 to TRBJ2-1, with D perhaps TRBD2 (6 bases). The CDR3 is 12 amino acids. Germline CDR1 reads MNHEY; CDR2 reads SVGEGT. Trimming pared 3 bases from V and 9 bases from J, leaving 9 bases between. CDR3 DNA sequence: TGTGCCAGCAGTTATCACGGGGGTGAGCAGTTCTTC. Translation: CASSYHGGEQFF.

The J gene is TRBJ1-2, the V gene TRBV14; D unresolved. CDR1 is SGHDN, CDR2 FVKESK, per germline. Trimming pared 2 bases from V and 0 bases from J, leaving 4 bases between. This CDR3 comprises 13 residues. CDR3 sequence reads: CASSQQTNYGYTF. In nucleotides, the CDR3 is TGTGCCAGCAGCCAACAGACTAACTATGGCTACACCTTC.

The chain uses TRBV24-1 and TRBJ2-2; 7 nucleotides agree with TRBD2. The CDR3 length is 15 residues. Trimming took 3 bases from V and 3 from J; bases not matched to a gene: 3. Germline CDR1 KGHDR, CDR2 SFDVKD. CDR3 sequence (DNA): TGTGCCACCAGTGATACCGGGGGGTACACCGGGGAGCTGTTTTTT. It codes for CATSDTGGYTGELFF.

This chain links TRBV7-9 with TRBJ2-7, with D perhaps TRBD2 (6 bases). V lost 5 bases to trimming and J lost 2 bases, with 16 bases between them. The CDR3 totals 15 residues. Germline lookup yields CDR1 SEHNR and CDR2 FQNEAQ (reference sequence). CDR3: CASSRDSGGAYEQYF. In DNA, the CDR3 is TGTGCCAGCAGCCGGGACTCCGGCGGGGCCTACGAGCAGTACTTC.

The chain carries TRBV3-1 (or the pseudogene TRBV3-2) and TRBJ2-1; no definite D call. The ends were cut back, 1 base at V and 9 bases at J, with 4 bases in the middle. This CDR3 has 11 residues. Germline V CDR1 and CDR2: LGHDT, YNNKEL (reference sequence). CDR3 residues: CASSQAGEQFF. CDR3 coding DNA: TGTGCCAGCAGCCAAGCGGGTGAGCAGTTCTTC.

The genes are TRBV24-1 and TRBJ2-5, with D perhaps matching TRBD1 (6 bases). The CDR3 is made up of 16 amino acids. V lost 7 bases, J lost 5 bases, and 22 bases lay in between. From germline, CDR1 is KGHDR and CDR2 SFDVKD. In DNA, the CDR3 is TGTGCCACCAGGGGGGCGGGTAGTCTCTCCAGGGAGACCCAGTACTTC. Translating it yields CATRGAGSLSRETQYF.

A single count supports this clone. The chain links TRBV7-7 to TRBJ2-5; weak D call: TRBD1 (5 bases). The CDR3 is made up of 14 amino acids. Germline V gives CDR1 SSHAT, CDR2 FNYEAQ (reference sequence). Trimming cost V 3 bases and J 4 bases, with 12 bases left between them. The CDR3, as DNA: TGTGCCAGCAGCTTGGGGCACAATGTAGAGACCCAGTACTTC. It codes for CASSLGHNVETQYF.

This chain joins TRBV3-1 (or the pseudogene TRBV3-2) and TRBJ2-5; possibly TRBD2 for D (5 bases). There are 16 residues in the CDR3. V was clipped by 3 bases and J by 1 base, with 15 bases between them. Per germline, CDR1 LGHDT and CDR2 YNNKEL (reference sequence). The CDR3 region has the DNA TGTGCCAGCAGCCAGGGATCTATAGCGATCCAAGAGACCCAGTACTTC. Its translation is CASSQGSIAIQETQYF.

The J gene is TRBJ2-2, the V gene TRBV6-2 or TRBV6-3, with 8 bases that match TRBD1. This CDR3 is 19 amino acids long. V lost 0 bases to trimming and J lost 5 bases; unmatched junction nucleotides: 14. Germline V gene sequence: CDR1 MNHEY, CDR2 SVGEGT. CDR3 protein: CASSYSVAAGGARTGELFF. In DNA form, the CDR3 reads TGTGCCAGCAGTTACTCAGTAGCGGCAGGGGGCGCAAGGACCGGGGAGCTGTTTTTT.

The chain links TRBV4-1 to TRBJ1-5; weak D call: TRBD1 (6 bases). This CDR3 is 16 amino acids long. Trimming removed 0 bases at V and 2 bases at J, with 11 bases between. CDR1 is MGHRA and CDR2 is YSYEKL in the germline V gene. CDR3 loop: CASSQDTGLGNQPQHF. The DNA for the CDR3 is TGCGCCAGCAGCCAAGATACAGGGTTGGGCAATCAGCCCCAGCATTTT.

This clone was observed a single time. This chain connects TRBV5-1 to TRBJ2-7; tentatively, D is TRBD2 (6 bases). With 4 bases removed from V and 5 bases from J, the gap between germline ends came to 13 bases. This CDR3 has 13 residues. CDR1 is SGHRS and CDR2 is YFSETQ in the germline V gene. The CDR3, as DNA: TGCGCCAGCAGCGTGACTAGGTCCGACGAGCAGTACTTC. Its protein product is CASSVTRSDEQYF.

V gene TRBV27 combines with J gene TRBJ2-5; D gene uncertain. The CDR3 has 13 residues. Looked up from germline, CDR1 is MNHEY and CDR2 is SMNVEV (reference sequence). Trimming took 0 bases from V and 5 from J, leaving 7 bases between them. As DNA, the CDR3 is TGTGCCAGCAGTTTATCGAGAGAGGAGACCCAGTACTTC. Translating gives CASSLSREETQYF.

The sample holds a few counts of this clone. The rearrangement links TRBV4-2 to TRBJ1-5; 7 nucleotides align to TRBD1. Per the germline V gene, CDR1 is LGHNA and CDR2 is YNFKEQ. V shed 0 bases and J 7 bases; nucleotides not matched to a gene: 9. This CDR3 is built from 16 residues. CDR3 protein: CASSQDNNRGGQPQHF. DNA for the CDR3: TGTGCCAGCAGCCAAGATAATAACAGGGGAGGCCAGCCCCAGCATTTT.

This clone was observed a few times. The CDR3 here is CASGFSQPQHF. Here the CDR3 DNA reads TGTGCTAGTGGTTTTAGTCAGCCCCAGCATTTT. The chain employs TRBV12-5 and TRBJ1-5; no reliable D call. V lost 3 bases and J lost 6, with 3 bases in between. Looked up from germline, CDR1 is LGHNT and CDR2 is FRNRAP. This CDR3 comprises 11 residues.

This rearrangement joins TRBV5-4 to TRBJ2-7; D may be TRBD2 (7 bases). The CDR3 is 15 amino acids. The germline V gene encodes CDR1 SGHNT and CDR2 YYREEE (reference sequence). Trimming cost V 3 bases and J 0 bases, with 13 bases left between them. DNA for the CDR3: TGTGCCAGCAGCTGGAGCGGGACACTCTCCTACGAGCAGTACTTC. It encodes CASSWSGTLSYEQYF.

The chain joins TRBV29-1 to TRBJ1-4; D is unresolved. Germline CDR1 and CDR2: SQVTM and ANQGSEA. CDR3 length: 13 residues. V lost 6 bases, J lost 6 bases, and 14 bases lay in between. DNA of the CDR3: TGCAGCGTGCGGGATCCGGCGGATGAAAAACTGTTTTTT. It encodes CSVRDPADEKLFF.

The chain couples TRBV13 to TRBJ1-3, with 7 positions matching TRBD1. The germline CDR1 and CDR2 sequences are PRHDT and FYEKMQ (reference sequence). The CDR3 covers 16 residues. V lost 5 bases, J lost 2 bases, and 9 bases stayed unmatched. The CDR3 sequence is CASSRETGYAGNTIYF. The CDR3 DNA is TGTGCCAGCAGCCGTGAGACAGGGTACGCTGGAAACACCATATATTTT.

V is TRBV7-9 and J is TRBJ2-1; 7 bases line up with TRBD2. CDR3 length equals 14 residues. The ends lost 2 bases at V and 11 bases at J; junction bases unmatched: 9. CDR1 is SEHNR, CDR2 FQNEAQ, per germline (reference sequence). CDR3 DNA: TGTGCCAGCAGCTTACCAACACTCAGCGGGAAGCAGTTCTTC. Its translation is CASSLPTLSGKQFF.